The present T cell receptor (beta chain) was sequenced within a study of cytomegalovirus exposure and HLA in healthy donors. As concerns this clone: The antigen is not known.

Study-wide results and limits: A later analysis showed HLA-associated TCR beta chains outstripping equally common others in clonal expansion.

This CDR3 has 14 amino acids. Unmatched junction bases numbered 5, after V lost 4 bases and J lost 4 bases. The V gene's germline CDR1 is SGHRS and CDR2 YFSETQ. The PCR contained 60 Vbeta and 13 Jbeta primers. TCRdb's table, derived via immunoSEQ multiplex PCR, lists solely in-frame clones and lacks some. The table has under 150,000 clones, roughly 71% seen once. This sequence joins TRBV5-1 and TRBJ1-3; the match to TRBD1 covers 7 bases. The source of this sequence is a man between 18 and 29 years old in good health and CMV-seropositive. The sequenced material came from PBMCs. The chain's CDR3 is CASSPRTGGNTIYF. CDR3 in DNA: TGCGCCAGCAGCCCGCGGACAGGAGGAAACACCATATATTTT.